These 7 T cell receptor beta chains originate from one sample sequenced in a study of blood T cell repertoires in COVID-19. The protocol was immunoSEQ multiplex PCR, while the TCRdb copy is restricted to in-frame clones and leaves out a portion. The profile shows some 310,000 clones, roughly 90% of them singletons. The sequenced sample consisted of PBMCs or T cells enriched from blood (not recorded which). The receptor set was obtained from a woman in her thirties who had recovered from COVID-19.

The chain carries TRBV3-1 (or the pseudogene TRBV3-2) and TRBJ1-1; D gene ambiguous. Germline V gene sequence: CDR1 LGHDT, CDR2 YNNKEL (reference sequence). This CDR3 is built from 9 residues. The V gene lost 10 bases and the J gene lost 10 bases, with 10 bases spanning the gap. The CDR3 DNA follows: TGTGCCAACAAAAGAAGAGCTTTCTTT. It translates to CANKRRAFF.

This chain connects TRBV15 to TRBJ2-7; D gene unclear. Between the trimmed V and J ends, which lost 2 bases and 0 bases, there was a span of 17 bases. The CDR3 is made up of 17 amino acids. Germline values: CDR1 LNHNV, CDR2 YYDKDF (reference sequence). In nucleotides, the CDR3 is TGTGCCACCAGCAGATACCCTCGACAAGACATCTCCTACGAGCAGTACTTC. Translated, it gives CATSRYPRQDISYEQYF.

The chain joins TRBV7-2 to TRBJ2-5; 7 positions agree with TRBD1. This CDR3 is 13 amino acids long. The germline V gene encodes CDR1 SGHTA and CDR2 FQGNSA. The V gene end was trimmed by 3 bases and the J gene end by 5 bases; junction bases not matched to a gene: 3. Here the CDR3 reads CASSFNRGETQYF. The CDR3 nucleotides read TGTGCCAGCAGCTTCAACAGGGGTGAGACCCAGTACTTC. Full variable domain (rest looked up from reference TRBV7-2 and TRBJ2-5): GAGVSQSPSNKVTEKGKDVELRCDPISGHTALYWYRQSLGQGLEFLIYFQGNSAPDKSGLPSDRFSAERTGGSVSTLTIQRTQQEDSAVYLCASSFNRGETQYFGPGTRLLVL.

V gene TRBV12-3 or TRBV12-4 combines with J gene TRBJ2-3; possibly TRBD1 for D (6 bases). Trimming removed 6 bases at V and 6 bases at J, with 7 bases between. There are 11 residues in the CDR3. The CDR3 DNA sequence: TGTGCCAGCAGGCAGGGGGATACGCAGTATTTT. This translates into CASRQGDTQYF.

The J gene is TRBJ2-1, the V gene TRBV11-3; D not resolved. In germline, CDR1 is SGHNT, CDR2 YENEEA. The V end lost 1 base, the J end lost 4 bases, and 5 bases lay between the germline ends. This CDR3 comprises 13 residues. The DNA of the CDR3 is TGTGCCAGCAGCTTAGGAGTGTACAATGAGCAGTTCTTC. It yields the protein CASSLGVYNEQFF.

This rearrangement joins TRBV28 to TRBJ1-5; 8 nucleotides line up with TRBD1. The germline gives CDR1 MDHEN, CDR2 SYDVKM. This CDR3 comprises 14 residues. The J segment lost 7 bases and the V segment lost 6 bases, leaving 8 bases of the junction unmatched. The CDR3 nucleotides are TGTGCCAGCAGGCGAGGGACAGGTAAACAGCCCCAGCATTTT. Translating gives CASRRGTGKQPQHF.

The genes are TRBV5-1 and TRBJ2-2; 14 bases line up with TRBD2. J gave up 5 bases and V 4 bases, and 13 bases lay outside the gene matches. Germline CDR1 SGHRS, CDR2 YFSETQ. This CDR3 is 19 amino acids long. The CDR3 DNA is TGCGCCAGCAGCAACCCAGGACTAGCGGGAGGACCCTTAACCGGGGAGCTGTTTTTT. It codes for CASSNPGLAGGPLTGELFF.